A selection of T cell receptor beta chains follows, all from one sample in a study of CDR3 diversity in severe acne. TCRdb redid the calling of the PCR reads with MiXCR, one entry per CDR3 protein. The sample carries around 94,000 distinct CDR3 sequences, roughly half recorded once. What was sequenced was blood. The source of these receptors is a male donor with acne. CDR3s include the opening cysteine and the closing phenylalanine or tryptophan. The order of the fields is D gene, V gene, J gene, CDR3 length, CDR3 protein. The D gene is left open where the match is weak.

NA	TRBV5-8	TRBJ2-7	15	CASSLGGDGSDEQYF
NA	TRBV20-1	TRBJ2-7	10	CSAKRDEQYF
NA	TRBV9	TRBJ1-5	12	CASSVLNQPQHF
NA	TRBV18	TRBJ2-7	14	CASSPDRSSYEQYF
NA	TRBV7-8	TRBJ2-2	17	CASSLDVGLSGTGELLF
NA	TRBV6-5	TRBJ1-2	12	CASSYGSTGYTF
NA	TRBV15	TRBJ2-2	15	CATSRVAGRTGELFF
NA	TRBV25-1	TRBJ1-1	12	CASSELGSEAFF
TRBD2	TRBV20-1	TRBJ2-1	12	CSARASGYEQFF
TRBD2	TRBV15	TRBJ2-7	16	CTTSREGLAGVDKQCF
NA	TRBV29-1	TRBJ1-4	11	CSVEDGSKLFF
TRBD1	TRBV10-3	TRBJ1-2	17	CAISETSGQGTNYGYTF
NA	TRBV25-1	TRBJ2-6	16	CASSTDRSSGANVLTF
TRBD2	TRBV2	TRBJ2-2	15	CASSGLAGNTGELFF
TRBD1	TRBV28	TRBJ1-5	14	CASSWTGHNQPQHF
TRBD1	TRBV7-3	TRBJ2-1	12	CASSLDGTGQFF
NA	TRBV6-5	TRBJ2-1	15	CASSYWAGSDNEQFF
NA	TRBV2	TRBJ2-1	14	CASKKRPLYNEQFF
NA	TRBV25-1	TRBJ1-2	11	CAGRRGYGYTF
NA	TRBV7-2	TRBJ2-2	15	CASSSIPGGPGELFF
NA	TRBV10-3	TRBJ1-1	15	CAISEWGARDTEAFF
NA	TRBV5-5	TRBJ1-1	14	CASSVGSLNTEAFF
NA	TRBV5-1	TRBJ2-3	16	CASSLEGSPITDTQYF